Given below is one T cell receptor beta chain in context. Its antigen remains unidentified. A much bigger clone sits one base away, suggesting this may be a read error. The entry originates in a study of post-analysis software for immune sequencing data. Overall study results and limits: F measure showed strong co-clustering of same-batch samples. In patients, TRBV5-6, TRBV5-1 and TRBV20-1 belonged to five or six TRBV segments found more frequently than in controls. Normalized Chao1 diversity in multiple sclerosis patients fell significantly below that of controls.

Germline V gene data show CDR1 as DFQATT and CDR2 as SNEGSKA (reference sequence). The length of the CDR3 is 14 residues. Prepared TCR beta cDNA libraries contained unique molecular identifiers. TCRdb reprocessed the PCR reads via MiXCR and lists one record per CDR3 protein. The table records roughly 170,000 distinct CDR3 sequences, approximately 31% of them present only once. V and J are TRBV20-1 and TRBJ1-2; a possible D gene is TRBD1 (5 bases). Input material: blood. The TCR sequence derives from a girl aged 5-17 years with multiple sclerosis. CDR3 DNA: TGCAGTGCTAGTAACAGGCCCACTAACCATGGCTACACCTTC. Its translation is CSASNRPTNHGYTF.